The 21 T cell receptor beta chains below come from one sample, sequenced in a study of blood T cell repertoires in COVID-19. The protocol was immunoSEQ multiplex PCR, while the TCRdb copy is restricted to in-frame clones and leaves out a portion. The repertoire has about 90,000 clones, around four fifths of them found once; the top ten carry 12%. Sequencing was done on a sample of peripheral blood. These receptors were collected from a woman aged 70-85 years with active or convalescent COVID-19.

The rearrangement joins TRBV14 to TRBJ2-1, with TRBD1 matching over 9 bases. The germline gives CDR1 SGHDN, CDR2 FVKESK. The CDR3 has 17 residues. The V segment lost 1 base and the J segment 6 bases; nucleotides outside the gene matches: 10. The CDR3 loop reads CASSQVWFDRGINEQFF. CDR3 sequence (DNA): TGTGCCAGCAGCCAAGTTTGGTTCGACAGGGGGATCAATGAGCAGTTCTTC.

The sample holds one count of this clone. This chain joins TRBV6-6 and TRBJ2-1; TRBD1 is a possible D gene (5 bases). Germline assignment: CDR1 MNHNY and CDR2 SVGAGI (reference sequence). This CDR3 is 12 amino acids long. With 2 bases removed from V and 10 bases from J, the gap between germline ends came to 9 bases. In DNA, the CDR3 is TGTGCCAGCAGTTACGGGGCGTTCGAGCAGTTCTTC. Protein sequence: CASSYGAFEQFF.

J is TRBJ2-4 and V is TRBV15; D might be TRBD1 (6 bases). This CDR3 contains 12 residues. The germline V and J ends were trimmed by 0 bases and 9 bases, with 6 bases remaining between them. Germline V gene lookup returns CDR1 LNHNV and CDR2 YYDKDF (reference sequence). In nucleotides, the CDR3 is TGTGCCACCAGCAGAGAACAGGGCATTCAGTACTTC. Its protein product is CATSREQGIQYF.

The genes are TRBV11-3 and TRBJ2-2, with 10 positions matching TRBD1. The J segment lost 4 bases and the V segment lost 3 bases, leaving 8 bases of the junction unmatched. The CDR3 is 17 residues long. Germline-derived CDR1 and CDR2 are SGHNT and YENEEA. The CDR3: CASSLGFRTGGTGELFF. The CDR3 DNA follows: TGTGCCAGCAGCTTGGGGTTCAGGACAGGGGGCACCGGGGAGCTGTTTTTT.

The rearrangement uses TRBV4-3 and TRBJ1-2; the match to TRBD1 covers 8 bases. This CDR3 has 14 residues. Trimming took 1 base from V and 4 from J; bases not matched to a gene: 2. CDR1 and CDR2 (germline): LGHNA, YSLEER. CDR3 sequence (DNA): TGCGCCAGCAGCCAAGGGACAGGGTCCTATGGCTACACCTTC. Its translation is CASSQGTGSYGYTF.

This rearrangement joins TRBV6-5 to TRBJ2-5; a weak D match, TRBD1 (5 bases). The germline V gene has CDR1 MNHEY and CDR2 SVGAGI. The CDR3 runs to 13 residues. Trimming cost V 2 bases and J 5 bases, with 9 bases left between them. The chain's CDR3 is CASSYGQGETQYF. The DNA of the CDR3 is TGTGCCAGCAGTTACGGACAAGGGGAGACCCAGTACTTC.

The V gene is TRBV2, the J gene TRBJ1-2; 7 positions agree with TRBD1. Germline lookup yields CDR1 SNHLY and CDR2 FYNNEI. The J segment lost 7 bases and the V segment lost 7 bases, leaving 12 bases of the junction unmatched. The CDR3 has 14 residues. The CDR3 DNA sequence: TGTGCCAGCACCAATCACGACAGGGCGGGTGGCTACACCTTC. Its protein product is CASTNHDRAGGYTF.

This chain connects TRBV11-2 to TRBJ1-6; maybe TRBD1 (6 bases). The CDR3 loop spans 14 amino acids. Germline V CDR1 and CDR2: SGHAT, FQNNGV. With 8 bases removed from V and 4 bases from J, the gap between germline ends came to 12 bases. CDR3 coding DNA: TGTGCCAGCCAACAGGGCGATTATAATTCACCCCTCCACTTT. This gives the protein CASQQGDYNSPLHF.

CDR3 nucleotides: TGTGCCACCAAGATATCAGGGACTAGCACAGATACGCAGTATTTT. This sequence encodes CATKISGTSTDTQYF. The chain employs TRBV10-3 and TRBJ2-3; D might be TRBD2 (6 bases). The V end lost 10 bases, the J end lost 0 bases, and 17 bases lay between the germline ends. Germline V lookup: CDR1 ENHRY, CDR2 SYGVKD. This CDR3 is built from 15 residues.

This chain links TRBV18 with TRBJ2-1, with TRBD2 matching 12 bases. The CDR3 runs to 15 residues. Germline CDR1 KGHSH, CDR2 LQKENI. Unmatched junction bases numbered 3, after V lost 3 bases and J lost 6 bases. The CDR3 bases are TGTGCCAGCTCACCGTGGACTAGCGGGGTCAATGAGCAGTTCTTC. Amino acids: CASSPWTSGVNEQFF.

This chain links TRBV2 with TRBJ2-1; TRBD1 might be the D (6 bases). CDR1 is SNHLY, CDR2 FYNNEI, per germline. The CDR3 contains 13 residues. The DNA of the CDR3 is TGTCTTTCAGAGGGGGACCTATACAATGAGCAGTTCTTC. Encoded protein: CLSEGDLYNEQFF. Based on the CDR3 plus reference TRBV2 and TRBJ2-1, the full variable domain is EPEVTQTPSHQVTQMGQEVILRCVPISNHLYFYWYRQILGQKVEFLVSFYNNEISEKSEIFDDQFSVERPDGSNFTLKIRSTKLEDSAMYFCLSEGDLYNEQFFGPGTRLTVL.

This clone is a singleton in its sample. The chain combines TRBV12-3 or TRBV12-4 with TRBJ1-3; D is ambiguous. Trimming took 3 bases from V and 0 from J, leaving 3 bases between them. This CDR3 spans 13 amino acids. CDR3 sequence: CASSFYSGNTIYF. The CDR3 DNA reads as TGTGCCAGCAGTTTCTACTCTGGAAACACCATATATTTT.

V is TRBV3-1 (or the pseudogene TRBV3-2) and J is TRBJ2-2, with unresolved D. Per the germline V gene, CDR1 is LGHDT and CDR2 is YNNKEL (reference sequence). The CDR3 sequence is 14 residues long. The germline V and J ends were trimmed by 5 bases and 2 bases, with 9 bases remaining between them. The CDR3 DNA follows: TGTGCCAGCAGCTCCGACAAAAACACCGGGGAGCTGTTTTTT. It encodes CASSSDKNTGELFF.

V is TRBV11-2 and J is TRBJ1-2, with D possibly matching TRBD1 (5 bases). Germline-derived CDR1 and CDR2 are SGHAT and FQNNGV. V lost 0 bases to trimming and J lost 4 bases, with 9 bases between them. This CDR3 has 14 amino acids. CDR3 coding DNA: TGTGCCAGCAGCTTAGAGTACAGGACCTATGGCTACACCTTC. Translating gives CASSLEYRTYGYTF.

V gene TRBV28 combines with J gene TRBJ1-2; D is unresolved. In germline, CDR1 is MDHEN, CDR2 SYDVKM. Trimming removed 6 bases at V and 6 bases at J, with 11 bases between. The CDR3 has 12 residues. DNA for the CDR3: TGTGCCAGCAGCTCAAGACGGGATGGCTACACCTTC. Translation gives CASSSRRDGYTF.

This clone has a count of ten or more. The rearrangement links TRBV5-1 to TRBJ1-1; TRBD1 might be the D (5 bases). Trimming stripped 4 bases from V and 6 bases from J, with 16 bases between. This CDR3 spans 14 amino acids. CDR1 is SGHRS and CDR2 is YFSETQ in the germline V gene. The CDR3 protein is CASSKETVSSEAFF. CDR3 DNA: TGCGCCAGCAGCAAAGAGACAGTCTCCTCTGAAGCTTTCTTT.

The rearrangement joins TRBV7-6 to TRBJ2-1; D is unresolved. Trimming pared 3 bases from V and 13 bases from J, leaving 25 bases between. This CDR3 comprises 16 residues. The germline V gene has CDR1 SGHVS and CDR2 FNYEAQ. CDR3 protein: CASSFEPPSLDGPQFF. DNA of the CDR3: TGTGCCAGCAGCTTCGAACCCCCATCGTTGGATGGGCCCCAGTTCTTC.

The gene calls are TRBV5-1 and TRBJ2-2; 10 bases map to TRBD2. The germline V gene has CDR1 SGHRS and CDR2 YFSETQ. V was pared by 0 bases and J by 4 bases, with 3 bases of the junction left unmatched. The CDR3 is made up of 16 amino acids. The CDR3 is CASSLASSGGTGELFF. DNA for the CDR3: TGCGCCAGCAGCTTGGCTTCTAGCGGGGGCACCGGGGAGCTGTTTTTT.

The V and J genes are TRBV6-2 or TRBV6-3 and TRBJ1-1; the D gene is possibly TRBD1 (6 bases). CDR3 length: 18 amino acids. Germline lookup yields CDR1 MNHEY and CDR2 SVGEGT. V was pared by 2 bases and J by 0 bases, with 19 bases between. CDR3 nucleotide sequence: TGTGCCAGCAGTTACACTGAAACAGGGACACAATTGAACACTGAAGCTTTCTTT. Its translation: CASSYTETGTQLNTEAFF.

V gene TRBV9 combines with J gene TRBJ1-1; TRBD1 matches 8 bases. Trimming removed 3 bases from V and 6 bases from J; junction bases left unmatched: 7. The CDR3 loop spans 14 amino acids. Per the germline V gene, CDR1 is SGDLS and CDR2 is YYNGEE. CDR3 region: CASSEDRDMAEAFF. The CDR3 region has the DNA TGTGCCAGCAGCGAGGACAGGGATATGGCTGAAGCTTTCTTT.

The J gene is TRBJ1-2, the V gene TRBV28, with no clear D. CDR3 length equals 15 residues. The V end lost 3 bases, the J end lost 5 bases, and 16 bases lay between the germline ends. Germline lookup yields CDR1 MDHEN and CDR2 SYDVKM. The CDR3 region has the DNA TGTGCCAGCAGTTTCGACGGAGCTCCTACGTATGGCTACACCTTC. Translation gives CASSFDGAPTYGYTF.